This T cell receptor (beta chain) is from a study of T cell responses to AZD1222 COVID-19 vaccine. Study-wide results and limits: It was only a handful of AZD1222 recipients who were seropositive at baseline. Reportedly, nearly half of unique spike TCRs recognized epitopes outside B.1.351/B.1.1.7 mutations. Without day 14 samples, only post-peak T cell repertoires were studied.

As to this clone: Its antigen is not identified.

TCRdb's table, derived via immunoSEQ multiplex PCR, lists solely in-frame clones and lacks some. The repertoire has approximately 170,000 clones, 94% of them found once; the top ten carry roughly 5%. V was clipped by 5 bases and J by 7 bases, with 12 bases between them. CDR1 is SEHNR and CDR2 is FQNEAQ in the germline V gene (reference sequence). The CDR3 consists of 12 residues. This sequence was found in an adult who received the AZD1222 COVID-19 vaccine. The rearrangement uses TRBV7-9 and TRBJ2-7, with a tentative D call TRBD1 (5 bases). Here the sequenced sample was peripheral blood, taken 28 days after the second AZD1222 dose. In DNA, the CDR3 is TGTGCCAGCAGCCAAGGGGCTGGAGAGCAGTACTTC. Translated: CASSQGAGEQYF. The full variable domain, in which reference TRBV7-9 and TRBJ2-7 provide the parts outside the CDR3, is DTGVSQNPRHKITKRGQNVTFRCDPISEHNRLYWYRQTLGQGPEFLTYFQNEAQLEKSRLLSDRFSAERPKGSFSTLEIQRTEQGDSAMYLCASSQGAGEQYFGPGTRLTVT.